This T cell receptor beta chain was sequenced during a study of blood T cell repertoires in COVID-19. Study-wide context: Sample material is recorded as cDNA or gDNA derived from T cells, B-cell-depleted T cells, or PBMCs.

Authors' data handling: Reference gene primer amplification in the assay estimated nucleated cell counts. The data were produced by immunoSEQ multiplex PCR, yet TCRdb's version contains in-frame clones alone and is incomplete. V, J and clone size are taken as reported in that table, and D and trimming were inferred from the DNA itself. The repertoire holds under 400,000 clones, roughly 90% seen once, with approximately 0.93% in the top ten. Those enrolled, adults aged roughly 18 to 90 years, came from around 24 US areas. Clinical history as reported by participants underpinned cohort assignment. The CDR3 contains 17 residues. CDR1 is MGHRA, CDR2 YSYEKL, per germline. The J segment lost 7 bases and the V segment lost 1 base, leaving 9 bases of the junction unmatched.

Sequencing was done on a sample of PBMCs or T cells enriched from blood (not recorded which). The chain is built from TRBV4-1 and TRBJ1-4, with 10 bases that match TRBD1. This clonotype originated in a woman in her thirties who had been exposed to COVID-19. The CDR3 bases are TGCGCCAGCAGCCAAGGGCAGGGACAGGGGCTTACTGAAAAACTGTTTTTT. It translates to CASSQGQGQGLTEKLFF.